What follows describes a single T cell receptor (beta chain). Its target is not known. The sample belongs to a study of CD4 T cells in relation to SARS-CoV-2 and coronaviruses. Overall study results and limits: The cross-reactivity analysis covered only spike protein, not other viral proteins.

With 5 bases clipped from V and 5 bases from J, the junction kept 6 bases outside the gene matches. Germline-derived CDR1 and CDR2 are SGHTA and FQGNSA. The CDR3 is made up of 14 amino acids. Cryopreserved PBMCs were CD4-enriched, then split into naive and memory cells. Naive or memory CD4+ cells were cultured 1:1 with T cell-depleted PBMCs plus CEF. TCRdb's copy holds only in-frame clones and misses some; the assay was immunoSEQ multiplex PCR. The data contain approximately 41,000 clones, about 87% of them singletons. This TCR came from an adult with COVID-19. V is TRBV7-2 and J is TRBJ1-5; 7 positions agree with TRBD1. The sample was naive CD4+ T cells from PBMCs, cultured in vitro. The subset was: naive CD4+ T cells isolated by negative enrichment. CDR3 region: CASSPTGLDQPQHF. The CDR3 DNA is TGTGCCAGCAGCCCGACAGGGTTGGATCAGCCCCAGCATTTT.